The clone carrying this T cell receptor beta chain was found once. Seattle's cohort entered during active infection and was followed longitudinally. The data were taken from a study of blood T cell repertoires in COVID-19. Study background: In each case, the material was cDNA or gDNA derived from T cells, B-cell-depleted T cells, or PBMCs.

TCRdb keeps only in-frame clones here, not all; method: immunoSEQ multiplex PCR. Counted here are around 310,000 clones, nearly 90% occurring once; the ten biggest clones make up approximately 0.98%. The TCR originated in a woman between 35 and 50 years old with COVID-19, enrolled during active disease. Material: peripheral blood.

CDR3 loop: CASSEGINSGNTIYF. Here the CDR3 DNA reads TGTGCCAGCAGTGAGGGCATAAACTCTGGAAACACCATATATTTT. The rearrangement links TRBV27 to TRBJ1-3, with D hard to call. The V end lost 5 bases, the J end lost 0 bases, and 11 bases lay between the germline ends. Germline V CDR1 and CDR2: MNHEY, SMNVEV (reference sequence). The CDR3 loop spans 15 amino acids.